This T cell receptor (beta chain) was sequenced in a study of blood T cells in healthy people across ages. Together with a sample-barcoded 5' primer, a J-beta primer mix was included in a second PCR lasting about 7 to 12 cycles. TCRdb recomputed calls from the 5' RACE reads with MiXCR, one row per CDR3 protein. The data contain under 1 million distinct CDR3 sequences, under 45% of them singletons. Trimming left V 3 bases short and J 5 bases short, with 5 bases between. This CDR3 spans 11 amino acids. Germline-derived CDR1 and CDR2 are MGHDK and SYGVNS. This clonotype was obtained from a man between 60 and 75 years old in good health. Sequenced input: blood. The chain has TRBV25-1 and TRBJ2-7; D remains ambiguous. The DNA for the CDR3 is TGTGCCAGCAGTGACTACCACGAGCAGTACTTC. Translation gives CASSDYHEQYF.